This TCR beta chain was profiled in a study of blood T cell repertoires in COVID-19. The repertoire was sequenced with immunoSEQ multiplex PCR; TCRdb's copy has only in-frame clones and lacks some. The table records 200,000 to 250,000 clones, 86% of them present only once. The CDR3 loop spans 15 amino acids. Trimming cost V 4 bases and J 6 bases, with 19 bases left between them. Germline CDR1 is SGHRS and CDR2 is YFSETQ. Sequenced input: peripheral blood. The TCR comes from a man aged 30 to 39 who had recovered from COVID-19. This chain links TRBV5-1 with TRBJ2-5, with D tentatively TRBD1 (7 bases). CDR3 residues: CASSLAGTAHQTQYF. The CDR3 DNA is TGCGCCAGCAGCCTCGCGGGGACAGCCCATCAGACCCAGTACTTC.